This T cell receptor beta chain stems from a study of cytomegalovirus exposure and HLA in healthy donors. Study-level findings and limits: The CMV antigen specificity of a few CMV-associated chains was confirmed through in vitro analysis. Among TCR beta chains, those listed as cytomegalovirus-associated numbered roughly 150. Accurate prediction of most subjects' HLA-A and HLA-B alleles from TCR beta sequences was reported.

Germline loops: CDR1 MNHEY, CDR2 SMNVEV (reference sequence). Trimming shortened V by 3 bases and J by 10 bases, and 10 bases separated the two germline ends. This CDR3 has 13 amino acids. The table lists this clone with a few counts. The target antigen is unknown. PCR was performed using 60 Vbeta and 13 Jbeta primers. Clones were read by immunoSEQ multiplex PCR, and TCRdb kept only the in-frame ones, dropping some. The sample lists approximately 190,000 clones, more than 9.5% occurring once. Sample: PBMCs. The sequence was collected from a man between 45 and 60 years old in good health and CMV-seropositive. The chain combines TRBV27 with TRBJ1-6, with D unresolved. CDR3 region: CASSFRSSSPLHF. CDR3 nucleotide sequence: TGTGCCAGCAGTTTCCGGAGTAGCTCACCCCTCCACTTT.